Listed here are 22 T cell receptor beta chains from one sample, sequenced in a study of blood T cell repertoires in COVID-19. The table came from immunoSEQ multiplex PCR; TCRdb's copy has only in-frame clones and leaves some out. The profile covers 35,000 to 40,000 clones, with about 76% appearing a single time and more than 9% taken by the ten largest. The sample taken for sequencing was peripheral blood. These receptors were taken from a man aged 70-80 years with COVID-19, enrolled during active disease.

The V call is TRBV5-5, the J call TRBJ2-2, with TRBD1 as a possible D gene (6 bases). Germline values: CDR1 SGHKS, CDR2 YYEKEE (reference sequence). Trimming pared 4 bases from V and 6 bases from J, leaving 16 bases between. This CDR3 region has 15 residues. The CDR3, as DNA: TGTGCCAGCAGCCCACGACAGGAACGAGCCGGGGAGCTGTTTTTT. It translates to CASSPRQERAGELFF.

The sample holds a few counts of this clone. The chain employs TRBV25-1 and TRBJ1-1; D not certain. With 3 bases removed from V and 6 bases from J, the gap between germline ends came to 5 bases. This CDR3 has 11 amino acids. CDR1 is MGHDK, CDR2 SYGVNS, per germline. CDR3 nucleotide sequence: TGTGCCAGCAGTGAGGGCCCTGAAGCTTTCTTT. It is translated as CASSEGPEAFF.

The chain carries TRBV12-3 or TRBV12-4 and TRBJ1-2; no firm D call. CDR3 size: 12 residues. Trimming removed 7 bases at V and 7 bases at J, with 13 bases between. Written as DNA, the CDR3 is TGTGCCAGCAACTCGTGGAGCGGTGGCTACACCTTC. It codes for CASNSWSGGYTF.

This clone turned up a few times. The chain carries TRBV5-5 and TRBJ1-2, with 7 bases fitting TRBD1. In germline, CDR1 is SGHKS, CDR2 YYEKEE (reference sequence). Trimming at V came to 6 bases and at J to 7 bases, leaving 6 bases not matched to a gene. The CDR3 runs to 12 residues. The CDR3, as DNA: TGTGCCAGCACCGGGACAGCCCTTGGCTACACCTTC. As protein: CASTGTALGYTF.

The rearrangement links TRBV3-1 (or the pseudogene TRBV3-2) to TRBJ1-4; the D is unclear. Trimming stripped 4 bases from V and 8 bases from J, with 11 bases between. The CDR3 contains 13 residues. Germline-derived CDR1 and CDR2 are LGHDT and YNNKEL (reference sequence). The CDR3 DNA reads TGTGCCAGCAGCCCCTCAGTGAAAGAAAAACTGTTTTTT. It codes for CASSPSVKEKLFF.

The chain employs TRBV28 and TRBJ2-1; D call uncertain. This CDR3 spans 14 amino acids. Trimming removed 2 bases at V and 2 bases at J, with 7 bases between. Germline V lookup: CDR1 MDHEN, CDR2 SYDVKM. The CDR3 loop is CASSLGLPYNEQFF. The CDR3 DNA is TGTGCCAGCAGTTTAGGGCTCCCCTACAATGAGCAGTTCTTC.

This clone appeared many times. The V gene is TRBV14, the J gene TRBJ2-7, with D possibly TRBD2 on 5 matching bases. Germline CDR1 and CDR2: SGHDN and FVKESK. The CDR3 runs to 14 residues. Trimming left V 0 bases short and J 4 bases short, with 10 bases between. CDR3 in amino acids: CASSQEGRIYEQYF. The DNA of the CDR3 is TGTGCCAGCAGCCAAGAAGGGAGAATTTACGAGCAGTACTTC.

This clone was counted once. The gene calls are TRBV2 and TRBJ2-3, with TRBD2 matching 14 bases. Germline CDR1 and CDR2: SNHLY and FYNNEI. The CDR3 is 16 amino acids. With V trimmed by 6 bases and J by 4 bases, 6 bases remained unmatched. The DNA for the CDR3 is TGTGCCAGCAGGGAGGGACTAGCGGGAGTGGCAGATACGCAGTATTTT. Its protein product is CASREGLAGVADTQYF. The whole variable domain, remainder taken from reference TRBV2 and TRBJ2-3, is EPEVTQTPSHQVTQMGQEVILRCVPISNHLYFYWYRQILGQKVEFLVSFYNNEISEKSEIFDDQFSVERPDGSNFTLKIRSTKLEDSAMYFCASREGLAGVADTQYFGPGTRLTVL.

The chain combines TRBV5-1 with TRBJ1-2; no definite D call. The germline V gene has CDR1 SGHRS and CDR2 YFSETQ. The CDR3 is made up of 12 amino acids. With 1 base removed from V and 6 bases from J, the gap between germline ends came to 7 bases. For the CDR3, the DNA is TGCGCCAGCAGCTTGATGTCAGATGGCTACACCTTC. This translates into CASSLMSDGYTF. Full variable domain (outside the CDR3, taken from reference TRBV5-1 and TRBJ1-2): KAGVTQTPRYLIKTRGQQVTLSCSPISGHRSVSWYQQTPGQGLQFLFEYFSETQRNKGNFPGRFSGRQFSNSRSEMNVSTLELGDSALYLCASSLMSDGYTFGSGTRLTVV.

The rearrangement joins TRBV6-5 to TRBJ2-1; D is uncertain. Trimming took 2 bases from V and 12 from J, leaving 11 bases between them. Per germline, CDR1 MNHEY and CDR2 SVGAGI. The CDR3 has 12 residues. The DNA for the CDR3 is TGTGCCAGCAGTTACGATTCCTCTATGCAGTTCTTC. It yields the protein CASSYDSSMQFF.

V is TRBV10-2 and J is TRBJ1-2, with 11 bases identical to TRBD1. The CDR3 covers 17 residues. Germline-derived CDR1 and CDR2 are WSHSY and SAAADI. V shed 3 bases, J shed 2 bases, and the junction held 8 bases outside the gene matches. Here the CDR3 reads CASSEYGQGAANYGYTF. CDR3 DNA: TGCGCCAGCAGTGAATATGGACAGGGGGCGGCAAACTATGGCTACACCTTC.

The chain employs TRBV7-6 and TRBJ2-7, with 9 positions matching TRBD1. V shed 5 bases, J shed 6 bases, and the junction held 5 bases outside the gene matches. This CDR3 contains 13 residues. Germline assignment: CDR1 SGHVS and CDR2 FNYEAQ. Here the CDR3 DNA reads TGTGCCAGCAGCCCCCGGACAGGGGCCGAGCAGTACTTC. Residues: CASSPRTGAEQYF.

This clone occurred a few times. V is TRBV6-5 and J is TRBJ1-2; possibly TRBD1 for D (5 bases). Germline-derived CDR1 and CDR2 are MNHEY and SVGAGI. The V end lost 4 bases, the J end lost 7 bases, and 10 bases lay between the germline ends. CDR3 size: 12 residues. The CDR3 region is CASSLGAGGYTF. DNA for the CDR3: TGTGCCAGCAGTTTAGGGGCTGGTGGCTACACCTTC.

This clone was picked up one time. The rearrangement joins TRBV11-1 to TRBJ2-7; 8 bases map to TRBD1. Germline CDR1 SGHAT, CDR2 FQDESV (reference sequence). The CDR3 extends over 14 amino acids. V lost 1 base to trimming and J lost 2 bases; unmatched junction nucleotides: 1. CDR3 in amino acids: CASSLVQGAYEQYF. The CDR3 coding sequence is TGTGCCAGCAGCTTAGTACAGGGGGCCTACGAGCAGTACTTC.

This sequence joins TRBV11-3 and TRBJ2-7; TRBD1 matches 11 bases. The CDR3 runs to 14 residues. V lost 5 bases to trimming and J lost 4 bases; unmatched junction nucleotides: 4. The germline gives CDR1 SGHNT, CDR2 YENEEA. CDR3 amino acids: CASSQGQGGYEQYF. CDR3 nucleotides: TGTGCCAGCAGCCAGGGACAGGGGGGATACGAGCAGTACTTC.

The genes are TRBV28 and TRBJ1-2; no reliable D call. The germline V gene has CDR1 MDHEN and CDR2 SYDVKM. Trimming shortened V by 3 bases and J by 4 bases, and 3 bases separated the two germline ends. CDR3 size: 11 residues. CDR3 amino acids: CASSFLYGYTF. The CDR3 DNA sequence: TGTGCCAGCAGTTTCCTCTATGGCTACACCTTC.

This clone was seen only once. The rearrangement uses TRBV6-6 and TRBJ2-3, with 10 bases lining up with TRBD1. Germline values: CDR1 MNHNY, CDR2 SVGAGI (reference sequence). The CDR3 is made up of 15 amino acids. Trimming at V came to 6 bases and at J to 0 bases, leaving 3 bases not matched to a gene. The CDR3 sequence is CASRGQGTSTDTQYF. DNA of the CDR3: TGTGCCAGCAGGGGACAGGGGACTAGCACAGATACGCAGTATTTT.

This clone has only a few counts. The chain joins TRBV27 to TRBJ1-5; D is ambiguous. V was cut by 2 bases and J by 3 bases, with 8 bases left in between. CDR3 size: 14 residues. In germline, CDR1 is MNHEY, CDR2 SMNVEV (reference sequence). The CDR3 sequence is CASSLEASNQPQHF. As DNA, the CDR3 is TGTGCCAGCAGTTTAGAGGCGTCCAATCAGCCCCAGCATTTT.

The V gene is TRBV5-1, the J gene TRBJ2-7; 11 nucleotides align to TRBD2. Germline V gene sequence: CDR1 SGHRS, CDR2 YFSETQ. J gave up 7 bases and V 0 bases, and 0 bases lay outside the gene matches. This CDR3 contains 13 residues. The CDR3 loop is CASSLGLAGEQYF. In DNA form, the CDR3 reads TGCGCCAGCAGCTTGGGACTAGCGGGGGAGCAGTACTTC.

This clone was seen more than once but under ten times. The V gene is TRBV11-3, the J gene TRBJ2-7, with a tentative D call TRBD2 (5 bases). The germline V gene encodes CDR1 SGHNT and CDR2 YENEEA. This CDR3 comprises 13 residues. The V end lost 5 bases, the J end lost 7 bases, and 15 bases lay between the germline ends. The DNA of the CDR3 is TGTGCCAGCAGCCTAAAAGGGAGAGGGGAGCAGTACTTC. Protein: CASSLKGRGEQYF.

The chain has TRBV28 and TRBJ2-7; no firm D call. This CDR3 contains 12 residues. From germline, CDR1 is MDHEN and CDR2 SYDVKM. V was trimmed by 8 bases and J by 3 bases, leaving 11 bases between them. CDR3 in DNA: TGTGCCAGCGCCCCGAGTTTCTACGAGCAGTACTTC. Translating it yields CASAPSFYEQYF.

The chain employs TRBV5-1 and TRBJ2-1, with D unclear. Germline V CDR1 and CDR2: SGHRS, YFSETQ. V was pared by 1 base and J by 4 bases, with 12 bases between. This CDR3 is 15 amino acids long. As DNA, the CDR3 is TGCGCCAGCAGCTTGTTGGCAAGAGGATACAATGAGCAGTTCTTC. This translates into CASSLLARGYNEQFF.